The entry that follows covers one T cell receptor (beta chain) sequence. What it recognizes is unknown. About 0.5 to 1 ug RNA was reverse transcribed with random hexamers. The authors amplified TCR beta CDR3 across 54 Vbeta and 13 Jbeta using immunoSEQ multiplex PCR. TCRdb re-called the immunoSEQ multiplex PCR reads through MiXCR, storing one row per CDR3 protein. Of 100,000 to 150,000 distinct CDR3 sequences detected, approximately 95% appear once; the ten largest clones hold around 0.3%. This sample was taken from a study of CD8 T cells in Susac syndrome. General study findings and limits: An acknowledgment was made by the study that its TCR sequencing and HLA analysis involved relatively few individuals.

With 7 bases removed from V and 6 bases from J, the gap between germline ends came to 16 bases. CDR3 length: 13 amino acids. Germline V gene sequence: CDR1 DFQATT, CDR2 SNEGSKA (reference sequence). Sequencing of TCR beta covered CD8+ and CD4+ T cells obtained from blood. Negative isolation was used for CD8+ and CD4+ T cells, and FACS enrichment was applied to TEMRA cells. Sequences were obtained from CD8+ T cells from PBMCs. This TCR was recovered from a human donor with multiple sclerosis. The chain is built from TRBV20-1 and TRBJ1-5; D is unresolved. CDR3 DNA: TGCAGTGGGGCCGCTTCGGGTAGTCAGCCCCAGCATTTT. Its protein product is CSGAASGSQPQHF.